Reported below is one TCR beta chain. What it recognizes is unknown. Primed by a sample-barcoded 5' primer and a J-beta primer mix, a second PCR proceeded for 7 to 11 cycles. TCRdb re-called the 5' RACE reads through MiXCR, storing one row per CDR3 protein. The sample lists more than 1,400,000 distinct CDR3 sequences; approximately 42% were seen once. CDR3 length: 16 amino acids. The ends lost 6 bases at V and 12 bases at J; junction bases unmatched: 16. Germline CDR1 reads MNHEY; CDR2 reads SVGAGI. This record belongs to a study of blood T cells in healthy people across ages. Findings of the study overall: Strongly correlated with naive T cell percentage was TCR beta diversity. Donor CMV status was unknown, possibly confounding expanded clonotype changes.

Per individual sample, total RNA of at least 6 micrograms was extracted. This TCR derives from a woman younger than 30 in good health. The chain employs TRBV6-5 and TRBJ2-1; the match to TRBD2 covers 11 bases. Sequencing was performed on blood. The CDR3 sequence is CASSTTGTSGHPRQFF. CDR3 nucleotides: TGTGCCAGCAGCACCACAGGGACTAGCGGCCACCCCAGGCAGTTCTTC.